This TCR beta chain was sequenced during a study of blood T cells in healthy people across ages. Germline CDR1 and CDR2: SGHAT and FQDESV (reference sequence). The length of the CDR3 is 15 residues. The junction had 10 bases not matched to a gene; V was cut back by 4 bases and J by 5 bases. A J-beta primer mix and a sample-barcoded 5' primer were used in a second PCR of roughly 7 to 12 cycles. In TCRdb, the 5' RACE reads were re-called with MiXCR into one record per CDR3 protein. The table lists about 570,000 distinct CDR3 sequences, roughly a quarter of them singletons. The same data also contributed to another study, on T cells of mothers and their children.

The V and J genes are TRBV11-1 and TRBJ2-7, with 8 bases identical to TRBD1. The TCR comes from a boy younger than 10 in good health. The sequencing input was blood. CDR3: CASSSGQGGKHEQYF. For the CDR3, the DNA is TGTGCCAGCAGCTCAGGACAGGGAGGTAAACACGAGCAGTACTTC. Based on the CDR3 plus reference TRBV11-1 and TRBJ2-7, the full variable domain is EAEVAQSPRYKITEKSQAVAFWCDPISGHATLYWYRQILGQGPELLVQFQDESVVDDSQLPKDRFSAERLKGVDSTLKIQPAELGDSAMYLCASSSGQGGKHEQYFGPGTRLTVT.